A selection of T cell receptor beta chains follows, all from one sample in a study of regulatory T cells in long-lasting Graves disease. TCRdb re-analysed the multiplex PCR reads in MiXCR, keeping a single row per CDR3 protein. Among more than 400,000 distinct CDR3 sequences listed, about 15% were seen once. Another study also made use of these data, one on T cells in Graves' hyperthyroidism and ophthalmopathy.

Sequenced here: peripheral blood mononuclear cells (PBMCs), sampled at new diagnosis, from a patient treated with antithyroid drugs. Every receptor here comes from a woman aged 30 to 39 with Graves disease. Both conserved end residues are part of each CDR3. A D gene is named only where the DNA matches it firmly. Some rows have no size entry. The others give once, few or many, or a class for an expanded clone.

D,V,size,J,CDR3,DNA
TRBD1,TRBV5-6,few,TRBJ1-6,CASSLGQGENSPLHF,TGTGCCAGCAGCCTGGGACAGGGTGAGAATTCACCCCTCCACTTT
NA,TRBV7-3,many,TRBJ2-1,CASSLNGGKSGEQFF,TGTGCCAGCAGCTTAAACGGCGGGAAGAGCGGAGAGCAGTTCTTC
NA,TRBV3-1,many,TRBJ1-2,CASSHYTGGYTF,TGTGCCAGCAGCCATTACACTGGTGGCTACACCTTC
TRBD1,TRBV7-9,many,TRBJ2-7,CASSHTDRESYEQYF,TGTGCCAGCAGCCACACGGACAGGGAATCTTACGAGCAGTACTTC
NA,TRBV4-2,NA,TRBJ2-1,CASSQDGSGNEQFF,TGTGCCAGCAGCCAGGACGGATCGGGGAATGAGCAGTTCTTC
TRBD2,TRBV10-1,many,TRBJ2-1,CASSDLGLAGGRYEQFF,TGCGCCAGCAGTGACCTCGGACTAGCGGGAGGGAGGTATGAGCAGTTCTTC
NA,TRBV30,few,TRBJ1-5,CAWSQDLNQPQHF,TGTGCCTGGAGCCAGGACTTAAATCAGCCCCAGCATTTT
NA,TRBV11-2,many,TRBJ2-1,CASSQELARQVVREQFF,TGCGCCAGCAGCCAAGAGCTTGCCAGGCAGGTGGTACGGGAGCAGTTCTTC
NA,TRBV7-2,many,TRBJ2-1,CASSLEGDQIGEQFF,TGTGCCAGCAGCTTAGAGGGGGACCAGATTGGTGAGCAGTTCTTC
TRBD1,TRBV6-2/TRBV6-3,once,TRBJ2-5,CASSYPGTGGETQYF,TGTGCCAGCAGTTACCCCGGGACAGGGGGAGAGACCCAGTACTTC
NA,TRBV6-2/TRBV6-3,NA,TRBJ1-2,CATIVGRGGYTF,TGTGCCACTATAGTTGGGAGGGGTGGCTACACCTTC
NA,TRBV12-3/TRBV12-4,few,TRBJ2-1,CASSFSVAVDEQFF,TGTGCCAGCAGTTTTTCGGTGGCGGTGGATGAGCAGTTCTTC
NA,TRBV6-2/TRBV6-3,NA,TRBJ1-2,CASRTQTANYGYTF,TGTGCCAGCAGAACTCAGACCGCAAACTATGGCTACACCTTC
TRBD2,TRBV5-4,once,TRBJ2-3,CASSLLLAGGLNTQYF,TGTGCCAGCAGCTTGCTACTAGCGGGAGGGTTAAATACGCAGTATTTT
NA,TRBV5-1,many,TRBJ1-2,CASSLYGPRGYTF,TGCGCCAGCAGCTTATACGGCCCGCGGGGCTACACCTTC
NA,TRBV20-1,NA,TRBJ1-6,CSARTENSPLHF,TGCAGTGCTAGGACAGAAAATTCACCCCTCCACTTT
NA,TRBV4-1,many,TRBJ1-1,CASSQGLGVNTEAFF,TGCGCCAGCAGCCAAGGTCTGGGCGTGAACACTGAAGCTTTCTTT
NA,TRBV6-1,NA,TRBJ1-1,CASSDRFRQTKTEAFF,TGTGCCAGCAGTGACCGTTTTAGACAGACGAAAACTGAAGCTTTCTTT
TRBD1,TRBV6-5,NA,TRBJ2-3,CASSYRGDRDTDTQYF,TGTGCCAGCAGTTACAGGGGGGACAGGGACACAGATACGCAGTATTTT
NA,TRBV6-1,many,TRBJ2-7,CAAGGRAYEQYF,TGTGCCGCTGGGGGTCGGGCCTACGAGCAGTACTTC
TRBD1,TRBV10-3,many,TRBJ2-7,CAIKRDRASYEQYF,TGTGCCATCAAAAGGGACAGGGCCTCCTACGAGCAGTACTTC
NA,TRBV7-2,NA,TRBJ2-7,CASSLAKPAYEQYF,TGTGCCAGCAGCTTAGCGAAACCAGCGTACGAGCAGTACTTC
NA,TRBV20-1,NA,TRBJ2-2,CSAKEGDTGELFF,TGCAGTGCTAAGGAGGGGGACACCGGGGAGCTGTTTTTT
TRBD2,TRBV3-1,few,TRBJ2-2,CASRDGLAGGETGELFF,TGTGCCAGCAGAGATGGACTAGCGGGAGGGGAAACCGGGGAGCTGTTTTTT